The rows below give T cell receptor beta chains drawn from one sample of a study of T-cell reconstitution after alpha-beta-depleted transplantation in children. TCRdb re-analysed the PCR reads in MiXCR, keeping a single row per CDR3 protein. The sample shows around 400,000 distinct CDR3 sequences, roughly 22% of them seen only once. This material consisted of PBMCs from the stem cell graft donor, taken from the stem cell graft. These receptors all come from a human donor who donated a stem cell graft to a child with acute myeloid leukemia. Both conserved end residues are part of each CDR3. Fields, in order: J gene, clone size, V gene, D gene, CDR3 DNA, CDR3 protein. D genes are given only for firm matches. Only part of the rows carry a size: once, few, many, or a class if the clone is expanded.

J: TRBJ1-1; size: -; V: TRBV3-1; D: -; DNA: TGTGCCAGCAGCCGCCGACCGACAGCGAACACTGAAGCTTTCTTT; CDR3: CASSRRPTANTEAFF
J: TRBJ1-4; size: many; V: TRBV19; D: -; DNA: TGTGCCAGTAGCAGAACTTCGACTAATGAAAAACTGTTTTTT; CDR3: CASSRTSTNEKLFF
J: TRBJ2-7; size: few; V: TRBV12-3/TRBV12-4; D: TRBD1; DNA: TGTGCCAGCAGTTTTGGCGAGGGACAGACCTACGAGCAGTACTTC; CDR3: CASSFGEGQTYEQYF
J: TRBJ2-1; size: few; V: TRBV7-3; D: -; DNA: TGTGCCAGCAGCTCCCGGTACAACAATGAGCAGTTCTTC; CDR3: CASSSRYNNEQFF
J: TRBJ2-1; size: many; V: TRBV12-3/TRBV12-4; D: -; DNA: TGTGCCAGCAGTTTTCGGGACTCGACGTTCTTC; CDR3: CASSFRDSTFF
J: TRBJ2-1; size: few; V: TRBV7-6; D: -; DNA: TGTGCCAGCAGCCCGGACAGTAACAATGAGCAGTTCTTC; CDR3: CASSPDSNNEQFF
J: TRBJ2-1; size: few; V: TRBV4-3; D: -; DNA: TGCGCCAGCAGCCAAGGGCACCTCTCCTACAATGAGCAGTTCTTC; CDR3: CASSQGHLSYNEQFF
J: TRBJ2-1; size: -; V: TRBV29-1; D: TRBD1; DNA: TGCAGCTCCGCCTTCGGACAGGGGGTCTTCGATGAGCAGTTCTTC; CDR3: CSSAFGQGVFDEQFF
J: TRBJ1-1; size: many; V: TRBV29-1; D: -; DNA: TGCAGCGTTACACCGGGACTGATGAACACTGAAGCTTTCTTT; CDR3: CSVTPGLMNTEAFF
J: TRBJ2-1; size: many; V: TRBV27; D: -; DNA: TGTGCCAGCAGTCCGCTGACCTACAATGAGCAGTTCTTC; CDR3: CASSPLTYNEQFF